This T cell receptor beta chain was sequenced in a study of PD-L1 blockade in urothelial cancer. Here immunoSEQ multiplex PCR was the method, and the copy in TCRdb shows in-frame clones only, minus some. The sample holds approximately 47,000 clones, around 86% seen once. Trimming at V came to 0 bases and at J to 4 bases, leaving 0 bases not matched to a gene. Germline V gene data show CDR1 as SGHKS and CDR2 as YYEKEE (reference sequence). The CDR3 is made up of 13 amino acids. Time point reported: pretreatment peripheral blood. The sequencing here drew on PBMCs, taken around atezolizumab (anti-PD-L1) treatment. The chain recombines TRBV5-5 with TRBJ2-7; 8 bases agree with TRBD1. This sequence originates from a man aged 50 to 59 with urothelial cancer. CDR3 sequence: CASSLDRGYEQYV. The CDR3 DNA reads as TGTGCCAGCAGCTTGGACAGGGGGTACGAGCAGTACGTC.